Listed here are 8 T cell receptor beta chains from one sample, sequenced in a study of CD8 T cells in Susac syndrome. Reverse transcription of roughly 0.5 to 1 ug RNA was performed with random hexamers. TCRdb reanalysed the immunoSEQ multiplex PCR reads using MiXCR and keeps one entry per CDR3 protein. The sample includes around 200,000 distinct CDR3 sequences, around 95% of them seen just once. The specimen sequenced was CD8+ T cells from PBMCs. The receptors were sampled from a human donor with Susac syndrome.

Here the CDR3 DNA reads TGCAGTGCCGAAGAACAGGGGGCGAACACTGAAGCTTTCTTT. Protein: CSAEEQGANTEAFF. V gene TRBV20-1 combines with J gene TRBJ1-1; TRBD1 matches 9 bases. Germline lookup yields CDR1 DFQATT and CDR2 SNEGSKA (reference sequence). This CDR3 is 14 amino acids long. V lost 6 bases and J lost 1; bases outside the gene matches: 6.

The chain joins TRBV13 to TRBJ2-1, with 7 bases fitting TRBD2. The CDR3 length is 14 residues. V trimming: 5 bases; J trimming: 8 bases; junction bases outside the gene matches: 9. Germline V gene sequence: CDR1 PRHDT, CDR2 FYEKMQ (reference sequence). CDR3: CASSPGTNVDEQFF. For the CDR3, the DNA is TGTGCCAGCAGCCCGGGGACTAATGTCGATGAGCAGTTCTTC. The whole variable domain, remainder taken from reference TRBV13 and TRBJ2-1, is AAGVIQSPRHLIKEKRETATLKCYPIPRHDTVYWYQQGPGQDPQFLISFYEKMQSDKGSIPDRFSAQQFSDYHSELNMSSLELGDSALYFCASSPGTNVDEQFFGPGTRLTVL.

The chain combines TRBV3-1 with TRBJ1-5; 8 bases agree with TRBD1. The V segment lost 6 bases and the J segment 9 bases; nucleotides outside the gene matches: 10. This CDR3 contains 14 residues. Germline CDR1 and CDR2: LGHDT and YNNKEL (reference sequence). CDR3 sequence (DNA): TGTGCCAGCAGTGATGGACAGGGTCGATCGCCCCAGCATTTT. It translates to CASSDGQGRSPQHF.

The J gene is TRBJ2-5, the V gene TRBV12-3 or TRBV12-4; 9 bases are a match to TRBD2. V was pared by 8 bases and J by 4 bases, with 8 bases of the junction left unmatched. The CDR3 totals 14 residues. The CDR3 here is CASAAGGFRETQYF. The CDR3 bases are TGTGCCAGCGCCGCGGGGGGGTTTCGAGAGACCCAGTACTTC.

The V gene is TRBV9, the J gene TRBJ1-2; D perhaps matches TRBD1 (6 bases). Trimming shortened V by 0 bases and J by 2 bases, and 8 bases separated the two germline ends. The CDR3 has 14 amino acids. Per the germline V gene, CDR1 is SGDLS and CDR2 is YYNGEE. The CDR3 protein is CASSVGQGNYGYTF. The CDR3 DNA follows: TGTGCCAGCAGCGTAGGCCAGGGGAACTATGGCTACACCTTC.

Written as DNA, the CDR3 is TGCGCCAGCAGCTACGACGGGACACCCCAAAACAATGAGCAGTTCTTC. It specifies CASSYDGTPQNNEQFF. V is TRBV5-1 and J is TRBJ2-1; possibly TRBD1 for D (6 bases). V was trimmed by 3 bases and J by 5 bases, leaving 18 bases between them. This CDR3 region has 16 residues. The germline gives CDR1 SGHRS, CDR2 YFSETQ.

The genes are TRBV2 and TRBJ1-4; maybe TRBD1 (5 bases). V lost 5 bases and J lost 8, with 15 bases in between. From germline, CDR1 is SNHLY and CDR2 FYNNEI. The CDR3 contains 14 residues. The CDR3 DNA sequence: TGTGCCAGCAGTTTCGGGGGATCATCAGAAAAACTGTTTTTT. Translation: CASSFGGSSEKLFF.

The rearrangement joins TRBV9 to TRBJ2-5, with 9 bases matching TRBD2. The germline CDR1 and CDR2 sequences are SGDLS and YYNGEE. The CDR3 is 15 residues long. Trimming cost V 4 bases and J 2 bases; bases outside gene matches: 6. CDR3 region: CASSPFSGGQETQYF. In DNA, the CDR3 is TGTGCCAGCAGCCCTTTTAGCGGGGGACAAGAGACCCAGTACTTC. Based on the CDR3 plus reference TRBV9 and TRBJ2-5, the full variable domain is DSGVTQTPKHLITATGQRVTLRCSPRSGDLSVYWYQQSLDQGLQFLIQYYNGEERAKGNILERFSAQQFPDLHSELNLSSLELGDSALYFCASSPFSGGQETQYFGPGTRLLVL.